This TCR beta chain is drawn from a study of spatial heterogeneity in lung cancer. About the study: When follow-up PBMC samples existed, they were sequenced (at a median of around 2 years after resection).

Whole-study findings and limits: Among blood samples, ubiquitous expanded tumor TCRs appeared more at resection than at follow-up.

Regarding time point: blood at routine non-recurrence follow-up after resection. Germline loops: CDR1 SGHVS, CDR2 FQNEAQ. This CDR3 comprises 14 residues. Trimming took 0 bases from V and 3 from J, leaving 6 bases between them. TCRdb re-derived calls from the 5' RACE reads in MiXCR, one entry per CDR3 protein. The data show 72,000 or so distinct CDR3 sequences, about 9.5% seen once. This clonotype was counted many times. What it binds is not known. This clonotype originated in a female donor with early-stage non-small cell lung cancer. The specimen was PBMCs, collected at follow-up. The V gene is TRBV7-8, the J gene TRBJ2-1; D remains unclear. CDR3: CASSLAASYNEQFF. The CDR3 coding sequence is TGTGCCAGCAGCTTAGCCGCTAGCTACAATGAGCAGTTCTTC.